Below are 13 T cell receptor beta chains sequenced from a single sample in a study of identical twins' blood T cells. TCRdb recomputed calls from the 5' RACE reads with MiXCR, one row per CDR3 protein. This sample has fewer than 450,000 distinct CDR3 sequences, with approximately 30% found just once. What was sequenced was PBMCs. Every receptor here comes from a woman aged 18-49 years in good health.

This clonotype was counted between two and nine times. At one boundary the junction diverges from the germline segment, which might be a read error. CDR3 amino acids: CASRLDPTGELFF. The DNA of the CDR3 is TGCGCCAGCAGATTGGACCCAACCGGGGAGCTGTTTTTT. This rearrangement joins TRBV5-1 to TRBJ2-2; D not resolved. Germline CDR1 reads SGHRS; CDR2 reads YFSETQ. The CDR3 runs to 13 residues.

The chain is built from TRBV5-1 and TRBJ2-1; no clear D. The length of the CDR3 is 14 residues. The germline V and J ends were trimmed by 2 bases and 8 bases, with 14 bases remaining between them. Germline-derived CDR1 and CDR2 are SGHRS and YFSETQ. CDR3 loop: CASSLLRSLDEQFF. CDR3 nucleotides: TGCGCCAGCAGCTTACTAAGATCGTTGGATGAGCAGTTCTTC.

J is TRBJ2-3 and V is TRBV10-3; no clear D gene. V shed 7 bases and J shed 4 bases, with 12 bases lying between them. The CDR3 sequence is 13 residues long. From germline, CDR1 is ENHRY and CDR2 SYGVKD. The CDR3 sequence is CAITPGLSDTQYF. Written as DNA, the CDR3 is TGTGCCATCACCCCCGGCCTTTCAGATACGCAGTATTTT.

The table lists this clonotype with a few counts. The chain employs TRBV29-1 and TRBJ1-1, with TRBD1 identical over 10 bases. V shed 4 bases, J shed 6 bases, and the junction held 2 bases outside the gene matches. The CDR3 is 12 residues long. CDR1 and CDR2 from the germline V gene are SQVTM and ANQGSEA. This CDR3 reads CSVGTGGPEAFF. In nucleotides, the CDR3 is TGCAGCGTTGGGACAGGGGGGCCTGAAGCTTTCTTT.

In this sample, this clonotype turned up a few times. This sequence joins TRBV5-1 and TRBJ2-1, with D possibly matching TRBD2 (6 bases). From germline, CDR1 is SGHRS and CDR2 YFSETQ. V was cut by 6 bases and J by 7 bases, with 14 bases left in between. The CDR3 is 13 amino acids. CDR3 bases: TGCGCCAGCATGGACGGGAGCTGGAATGAGCAGTTCTTC. It specifies CASMDGSWNEQFF. The complete variable domain, with remaining parts taken from reference TRBV5-1 and TRBJ2-1, reads KAGVTQTPRYLIKTRGQQVTLSCSPISGHRSVSWYQQTPGQGLQFLFEYFSETQRNKGNFPGRFSGRQFSNSRSEMNVSTLELGDSALYLCASMDGSWNEQFFGPGTRLTVL.

The chain links TRBV29-1 to TRBJ2-3; TRBD2 matches 8 bases. The germline V gene has CDR1 SQVTM and CDR2 ANQGSEA. V lost 7 bases to trimming and J lost 6 bases; unmatched junction nucleotides: 12. This CDR3 contains 14 residues. The CDR3 DNA reads as TGCAGCGCCAGCCTCAGCGGGGGCTCGGATACGCAGTATTTT. This translates into CSASLSGGSDTQYF.

There are many counts of this clonotype. The chain couples TRBV21-1 to TRBJ1-1. TRBV21-1 constitutes a pseudogene. The CDR3 is 13 residues long. In nucleotides, the CDR3 is TGTGCCAGCAGCCCCGGGAGGGTTGCTGAAGCTTTCTTT. Encoded protein: CASSPGRVAEAFF.

The chain is built from TRBV24-1 and TRBJ1-4; D is undetermined. This CDR3 is 10 amino acids long. The V and J ends lost 8 bases and 12 bases respectively, with 9 bases between them. Germline CDR1 reads KGHDR; CDR2 reads SFDVKD. The CDR3 DNA reads as TGTGCCACCAATAGGGTTGAACTGTTTTTT. Amino acids: CATNRVELFF.

The chain employs TRBV7-9 and TRBJ2-2; D is undetermined. Germline CDR1 and CDR2: SEHNR and FQNEAQ (reference sequence). There are 15 residues in the CDR3. V was trimmed by 4 bases and J by 4 bases, leaving 13 bases between them. The CDR3 spells CASSSYRRGTGELFF. CDR3 coding DNA: TGTGCCAGCAGCTCATACCGACGAGGCACCGGGGAGCTGTTTTTT.

This clonotype was recorded a few times. The chain links TRBV6-2 or TRBV6-3 to TRBJ2-2; D is perhaps TRBD2 (5 bases). The CDR3 covers 15 residues. V shed 7 bases and J shed 2 bases, with 14 bases lying between them. CDR1 is MNHEY and CDR2 is SVGEGT in the germline V gene. As DNA, the CDR3 is TGTGCCAGCAAGCACGGCGGGTTAAACACCGGGGAGCTGTTTTTT. This sequence encodes CASKHGGLNTGELFF.

The V and J genes are TRBV20-1 and TRBJ1-1, with D maybe TRBD1 (6 bases). The length of the CDR3 is 15 residues. Germline V lookup: CDR1 DFQATT, CDR2 SNEGSKA (reference sequence). The germline V and J ends were trimmed by 3 bases and 1 base, with 15 bases remaining between them. The CDR3 is CSASRQGTTNTEAFF. DNA for the CDR3: TGCAGTGCTAGTCGGCAGGGGACCACGAACACTGAAGCTTTCTTT.

The rearrangement uses TRBV20-1 and TRBJ1-5; TRBD1 might be the D (6 bases). CDR3 length: 17 amino acids. Germline-derived CDR1 and CDR2 are DFQATT and SNEGSKA (reference sequence). Trimming removed 0 bases at V and 0 bases at J, with 15 bases between. CDR3 sequence: CSARDSRRGYSNQPQHF. The CDR3 region has the DNA TGCAGTGCTAGAGACAGTCGCAGGGGCTATAGCAATCAGCCCCAGCATTTT.

In its sample, this clonotype was seen a few times. The chain couples TRBV4-3 to TRBJ2-1; D ambiguous. This CDR3 has 15 residues. Looked up from germline, CDR1 is LGHNA and CDR2 is YSLEER. The V end lost 0 bases, the J end lost 7 bases, and 13 bases lay between the germline ends. The CDR3 is CASSQDGNRLNEQFF. The DNA of the CDR3 is TGCGCCAGCAGCCAAGATGGGAACCGACTGAATGAGCAGTTCTTC.